This TCR beta chain appears in the sequencing data of a study of blood T cell repertoires in COVID-19. The overall study: T cells, B-cell-depleted T cells, or PBMCs provided the cDNA or gDNA that served as material.

The method was immunoSEQ multiplex PCR; TCRdb's version includes in-frame clones alone and lacks a portion of them. This table has tens of thousands of clones, 89% appearing once. Germline V gene lookup returns CDR1 LNHDA and CDR2 SQIVND (reference sequence). The CDR3 loop spans 13 amino acids. The V and J ends lost 5 bases and 1 base respectively, with 9 bases between them. The source material was peripheral blood. This chain connects TRBV19 to TRBJ2-7; D perhaps matches TRBD1 (6 bases). The TCR comes from an older woman with active COVID-19. For the CDR3, the DNA is TGTGCCAGTAGTCGACAGGCATCCTACGAGCAGTACTTC. It specifies CASSRQASYEQYF.